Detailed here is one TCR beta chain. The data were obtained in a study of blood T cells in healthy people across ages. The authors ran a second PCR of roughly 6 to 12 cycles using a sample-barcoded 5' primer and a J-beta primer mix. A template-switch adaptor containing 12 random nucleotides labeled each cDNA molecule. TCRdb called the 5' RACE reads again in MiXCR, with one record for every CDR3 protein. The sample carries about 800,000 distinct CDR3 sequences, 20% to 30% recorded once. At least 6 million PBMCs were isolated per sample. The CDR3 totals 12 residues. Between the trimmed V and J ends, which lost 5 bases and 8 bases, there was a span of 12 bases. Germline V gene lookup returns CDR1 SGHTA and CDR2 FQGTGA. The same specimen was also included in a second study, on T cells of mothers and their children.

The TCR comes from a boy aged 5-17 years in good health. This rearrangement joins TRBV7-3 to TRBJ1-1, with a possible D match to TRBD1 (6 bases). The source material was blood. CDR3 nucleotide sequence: TGTGCCAGCAGCAAACAGGGCGGCGAAGCTTTCTTT. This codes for CASSKQGGEAFF.